These 27 T cell receptor beta chains were all obtained from the same sample, sequenced in a study of PD-1 blockade in classical Hodgkin lymphoma. TCRdb's copy holds only in-frame clones and misses some; the assay was immunoSEQ multiplex PCR. This table has under 100,000 clones, 85% to 95% appearing once. Brentuximab vedotin exposure varied among the patients, all of whom had relapsed after autologous stem cell transplantation. The specimen was peripheral blood mononuclear cells (PBMCs), collected before the second cycle of nivolumab. The receptors come from a human donor with classical Hodgkin lymphoma.

V is TRBV7-9 and J is TRBJ2-5; D is possibly TRBD2 (6 bases). The CDR3 contains 16 residues. Germline-derived CDR1 and CDR2 are SEHNR and FQNEAQ (reference sequence). V lost 7 bases, J lost 2 bases, and 20 bases lay in between. CDR3 nucleotide sequence: TGTGCCAGCACCCTAGTACAGCCGGGGGAACAAGAGACCCAGTACTTC. It codes for CASTLVQPGEQETQYF.

V and J are TRBV28 and TRBJ2-7; a possible D gene is TRBD2 (5 bases). Germline CDR1 is MDHEN and CDR2 is SYDVKM. Trimming took off 6 bases at V and 5 bases at J, with 20 bases between the two ends. The CDR3 totals 15 residues. CDR3 protein: CASSQYRAGSDEQYF. In DNA form, the CDR3 reads TGTGCCAGCAGCCAATATCGGGCGGGTTCGGACGAGCAGTACTTC.

The chain is built from TRBV18 and TRBJ2-3; the D gene could be TRBD1 or TRBD2 (5 bases each). The CDR3 covers 14 residues. Germline loops: CDR1 KGHSH, CDR2 LQKENI. Trimming pared 0 bases from V and 2 bases from J, leaving 6 bases between. CDR3 sequence: CASSPPGTTDTQYF. DNA for the CDR3: TGTGCCAGCTCACCACCCGGGACCACAGATACGCAGTATTTT.

This rearrangement joins TRBV28 to TRBJ2-7; 7 nucleotides align to TRBD1. With 0 bases clipped from V and 1 base from J, the junction kept 0 bases outside the gene matches. CDR3 length: 14 amino acids. Germline V lookup: CDR1 MDHEN, CDR2 SYDVKM. In DNA, the CDR3 is TGTGCCAGCAGTTTATGGGGACAGTCCTACGAGCAGTACTTC. Amino acid sequence: CASSLWGQSYEQYF.

The chain combines TRBV19 with TRBJ2-7, with 10 bases fitting TRBD2. The germline V gene encodes CDR1 LNHDA and CDR2 SQIVND (reference sequence). Trimming at V came to 6 bases and at J to 5 bases, leaving 13 bases not matched to a gene. CDR3 length equals 16 residues. The CDR3 sequence is CASSLKALAGVNEQYF. The CDR3 DNA reads as TGTGCCAGTAGCCTAAAGGCCCTAGCGGGAGTTAACGAGCAGTACTTC.

Worth noting for this clone: The sample holds other DNA sequences that translate to the same CDR3. V and J are TRBV19 and TRBJ1-2, with 7 bases fitting TRBD1. Germline V CDR1 and CDR2: LNHDA, SQIVND (reference sequence). CDR3 size: 13 residues. V shed 5 bases and J 2 bases; nucleotides not matched to a gene: 2. The CDR3: CASSPQGNYGYTF. As DNA, the CDR3 is TGTGCCAGTAGTCCACAGGGGAACTATGGCTACACCTTC.

In its sample, this clone was seen a few times. V usage is TRBV5-6 and J usage is TRBJ2-7, with D perhaps TRBD1 or TRBD2 (5 bases each). This CDR3 spans 14 amino acids. V was cut by 4 bases and J by 2 bases, with 13 bases left in between. Germline V gene lookup returns CDR1 SGHDT and CDR2 YYEEEE. This CDR3 reads CASSPGTVTYEQYF. As DNA, the CDR3 is TGTGCCAGCAGCCCGGGGACGGTAACCTACGAGCAGTACTTC.

This clone was observed a single time. This chain joins TRBV30 and TRBJ2-6; no reliable D call. The CDR3 has 14 amino acids. From germline, CDR1 is GTSNPN and CDR2 SVGIG (reference sequence). V was cut by 2 bases and J by 2 bases, with 7 bases left in between. The CDR3 DNA reads TGTGCCTGGAGTAGGTGGGCTGGGGCCAACGTCCTGACTTTC. This sequence encodes CAWSRWAGANVLTF.

This chain joins TRBV6-4 and TRBJ2-7; D is tentatively TRBD1 or TRBD2 (5 bases each). V lost 10 bases, J lost 6 bases, and 28 bases lay in between. There are 16 residues in the CDR3. Per the germline V gene, CDR1 is MRHNA and CDR2 is SNTAGT. CDR3 sequence reads: CANSPDHRDVRGEQYF. DNA for the CDR3: TGTGCCAACTCCCCGGATCACCGGGACGTTCGAGGCGAGCAGTACTTC.

The genes are TRBV5-4 and TRBJ2-7; 8 bases are a match to TRBD1. Germline V gene lookup returns CDR1 SGHNT and CDR2 YYREEE (reference sequence). This CDR3 region has 15 residues. The V gene end was trimmed by 4 bases and the J gene end by 3 bases; junction bases not matched to a gene: 9. The CDR3 region is CASSALTGTGYEQYF. In DNA, the CDR3 is TGTGCCAGCAGCGCCCTGACCGGGACAGGCTACGAGCAGTACTTC.

The V call is TRBV29-1, the J call TRBJ1-2; perhaps TRBD1 as D (5 bases). CDR1 is SQVTM, CDR2 ANQGSEA, per germline. V lost 3 bases and J lost 4, with 15 bases in between. The CDR3 runs to 14 residues. The CDR3 nucleotides read TGCAGCGTTGACGGGAGACAGTACCCCTATGGCTACACCTTC. Protein: CSVDGRQYPYGYTF.

This clone occurred once. This rearrangement joins TRBV20-1 to TRBJ2-1; possibly TRBD1 for D (5 bases). The germline V gene has CDR1 DFQATT and CDR2 SNEGSKA (reference sequence). This CDR3 region has 11 residues. Between the trimmed V and J ends, which lost 3 bases and 7 bases, there was a span of 7 bases. CDR3 sequence (DNA): TGCAGTGCTAGGGGGCCGAATGAGCAGTTCTTC. Its protein product is CSARGPNEQFF.

This sequence joins TRBV5-1 and TRBJ2-2, with TRBD2 identical over 13 bases. The junction had 6 bases not matched to a gene; V was cut back by 0 bases and J by 7 bases. Per the germline V gene, CDR1 is SGHRS and CDR2 is YFSETQ. CDR3 length equals 17 residues. CDR3 residues: CASSLGGLAGAIGELFF. In nucleotides, the CDR3 is TGCGCCAGCAGCTTGGGAGGACTAGCGGGAGCAATCGGGGAGCTGTTTTTT.

The chain joins TRBV28 to TRBJ2-2; 14 nucleotides match TRBD2. The germline gives CDR1 MDHEN, CDR2 SYDVKM. With 8 bases clipped from V and 6 bases from J, the junction kept 17 bases outside the gene matches. The CDR3 sequence is 19 residues long. The CDR3 DNA is TGTGCCAGCGGAAAACCCGCGGGGACTAGCGGGAGTGGTGCCGGGGAGCTGTTTTTT. Amino acid sequence: CASGKPAGTSGSGAGELFF.

The genes are TRBV7-9 and TRBJ2-1, with 8 bases identical to TRBD2. The ends lost 3 bases at V and 7 bases at J; junction bases unmatched: 5. The CDR3 consists of 14 residues. In germline, CDR1 is SEHNR, CDR2 FQNEAQ (reference sequence). As DNA, the CDR3 is TGTGCCAGCAGCTTTACAGCGGGAGCAAATGAGCAGTTCTTC. Encoded protein: CASSFTAGANEQFF.

V usage is TRBV10-3 and J usage is TRBJ1-1; D perhaps matches TRBD1 (6 bases). Trimming removed 2 bases at V and 10 bases at J, with 23 bases between. The CDR3 covers 16 residues. Germline CDR1 and CDR2: ENHRY and SYGVKD. Here the CDR3 reads CAISEAHPGGLAGAFF. CDR3 DNA sequence: TGTGCCATCAGTGAGGCTCACCCCGGGGGGCTAGCGGGAGCTTTCTTT.

V is TRBV7-9 and J is TRBJ1-1; D perhaps matches TRBD1 (6 bases). The CDR3 covers 15 residues. The V and J ends lost 1 base and 0 bases respectively, with 9 bases between them. Per germline, CDR1 SEHNR and CDR2 FQNEAQ (reference sequence). The CDR3 nucleotides are TGTGCCAGCAGCTTAGGTGACAGGATGAACACTGAAGCTTTCTTT. Protein product: CASSLGDRMNTEAFF. Using reference TRBV7-9 and TRBJ1-1 for the parts outside the CDR3, the full variable domain is DTGVSQNPRHKITKRGQNVTFRCDPISEHNRLYWYRQTLGQGPEFLTYFQNEAQLEKSRLLSDRFSAERPKGSFSTLEIQRTEQGDSAMYLCASSLGDRMNTEAFFGQGTRLTVV.

This rearrangement joins TRBV7-9 to TRBJ2-1, with 12 positions matching TRBD2. Germline V gene lookup returns CDR1 SEHNR and CDR2 FQNEAQ (reference sequence). The CDR3 is made up of 17 amino acids. Unmatched junction bases numbered 3, after V lost 3 bases and J lost 0 bases. CDR3 bases: TGTGCCAGCAGCTTGGGACTAGCGGGCAACTCCTACAATGAGCAGTTCTTC. It is translated as CASSLGLAGNSYNEQFF.

The chain employs TRBV10-3 and TRBJ2-7, with D perhaps matching TRBD2 (5 bases). With 3 bases removed from V and 7 bases from J, the gap between germline ends came to 13 bases. CDR1 and CDR2 (germline): ENHRY, SYGVKD. The CDR3 extends over 13 amino acids. The CDR3, as DNA: TGTGCCATCAGTGACGACGGACTGGGGGAGCAGTACTTC. Its translation: CAISDDGLGEQYF.

The CDR3 DNA reads as TGTGCCACCAGCCGAATGGCGGGAGGGTCCGGCGGGGAGCTGTTTTTT. Translation: CATSRMAGGSGGELFF. This rearrangement joins TRBV15 to TRBJ2-2, with TRBD2 matching over 9 bases. V lost 5 bases and J lost 7; bases outside the gene matches: 11. The CDR3 is made up of 16 amino acids. The V gene's germline CDR1 is LNHNV and CDR2 YYDKDF (reference sequence).

This chain links TRBV5-1 with TRBJ2-5; tentative D call: TRBD2 (6 bases). Germline V gene lookup returns CDR1 SGHRS and CDR2 YFSETQ. V was pared by 0 bases and J by 5 bases, with 14 bases between. This CDR3 has 15 residues. DNA of the CDR3: TGCGCCAGCAGCTTGGATGACGGGAGAGGTGAGACCCAGTACTTC. This encodes CASSLDDGRGETQYF.

This chain uses TRBV25-1 with TRBJ1-1, with a weak D call TRBD1 (5 bases). This CDR3 is built from 15 residues. Looked up from germline, CDR1 is MGHDK and CDR2 is SYGVNS. Trimming stripped 3 bases from V and 0 bases from J, with 11 bases between. CDR3 sequence (DNA): TGTGCCAGCAGTGACCTACAGGTTATGAACACTGAAGCTTTCTTT. Amino acids: CASSDLQVMNTEAFF. The whole variable domain, filled in from reference TRBV25-1 and TRBJ1-1, reads EADIYQTPRYLVIGTGKKITLECSQTMGHDKMYWYQQDPGMELHLIHYSYGVNSTEKGDLSSESTVSRIRTEHFPLTLESARPSHTSQYLCASSDLQVMNTEAFFGQGTRLTVV.

This clone was counted a single time. J is TRBJ2-1 and V is TRBV5-1; the D gene is possibly TRBD1 (5 bases). This CDR3 region has 16 residues. V was shortened by 3 bases and J by 0 bases, with 13 bases between the two germline ends. CDR1 is SGHRS and CDR2 is YFSETQ in the germline V gene. CDR3: CASSYSGLSSYNEQFF. CDR3 nucleotide sequence: TGCGCCAGCAGCTACTCAGGGTTGTCCTCCTACAATGAGCAGTTCTTC.

The chain employs TRBV6-5 and TRBJ1-1; TRBD1 matches 10 bases. The CDR3 has 14 amino acids. With V trimmed by 6 bases and J by 3 bases, 4 bases remained unmatched. The germline V gene has CDR1 MNHEY and CDR2 SVGAGI. The CDR3 DNA reads TGTGCCAGCAGGAGGACAGGGGGTGACACTGAAGCTTTCTTT. This sequence encodes CASRRTGGDTEAFF.

This clone has more than one count but fewer than ten. The chain couples TRBV6-6 to TRBJ1-5, with 7 bases aligning to TRBD1. Germline CDR1 is MNHNY and CDR2 is SVGAGI (reference sequence). V dropped 0 bases and J dropped 1; count of bases not matched to a gene: 3. This CDR3 has 16 residues. The CDR3 sequence: CASSYSSRGSNQPQHF. The CDR3 DNA sequence: TGTGCCAGCAGTTACTCATCCAGGGGGAGCAATCAGCCCCAGCATTTT.

The rearrangement links TRBV28 to TRBJ2-1, with TRBD2 as a possible D gene (6 bases). Trimming took 3 bases from V and 0 from J, leaving 12 bases between them. Germline V gene lookup returns CDR1 MDHEN and CDR2 SYDVKM. This CDR3 region has 16 residues. The CDR3 here is CASSFTGAGSYNEQFF. CDR3 sequence (DNA): TGTGCCAGCAGTTTCACGGGAGCGGGCTCCTACAATGAGCAGTTCTTC. The whole variable domain, filled in from reference TRBV28 and TRBJ2-1, reads DVKVTQSSRYLVKRTGEKVFLECVQDMDHENMFWYRQDPGLGLRLIYFSYDVKMKEKGDIPEGYSVSREKKERFSLILESASTNQTSMYLCASSFTGAGSYNEQFFGPGTRLTVL.

The V gene is TRBV10-3, the J gene TRBJ2-4; 9 bases map to TRBD2. V lost 5 bases and J lost 5; bases outside the gene matches: 4. Germline V gene lookup returns CDR1 ENHRY and CDR2 SYGVKD. The CDR3 consists of 14 residues. The CDR3 region is CAISPSGNQNIQYF. CDR3 DNA sequence: TGTGCCATCAGTCCTAGCGGGAACCAAAACATTCAGTACTTC.